These 25 T cell receptor beta chains were all obtained from the same sample, sequenced in a study of neoadjuvant nivolumab and ipilimumab in lung cancer. The method was immunoSEQ multiplex PCR; TCRdb's version includes in-frame clones alone and lacks a portion of them. The sample includes approximately 40,000 clones, nearly 90% of them seen just once. Sequenced material: peripheral blood, taken before neoadjuvant nivolumab, alone or with ipilimumab. The receptor source for this set is an adult with non-small cell lung cancer.

This clone came up a few times. V usage is TRBV18 and J usage is TRBJ2-7, with D possibly TRBD2 on 5 matching bases. The V gene's germline CDR1 is KGHSH and CDR2 LQKENI. Trimming left V 5 bases short and J 5 bases short, with 13 bases between. This CDR3 region has 13 residues. The CDR3 sequence: CASSFSGLDEQYF. The CDR3 nucleotides are TGTGCCAGCTCATTTTCCGGACTGGACGAGCAGTACTTC.

The genes are TRBV20-1 and TRBJ2-7; D is unclear. Germline V lookup: CDR1 DFQATT, CDR2 SNEGSKA (reference sequence). The CDR3 sequence is 11 residues long. With 8 bases removed from V and 5 bases from J, the gap between germline ends came to 13 bases. The chain's CDR3 is CSTHHPNEQYF. The CDR3 DNA follows: TGCAGTACTCACCACCCTAACGAGCAGTACTTC.

The rearrangement uses TRBV10-3 and TRBJ1-1; 7 nucleotides agree with TRBD1. CDR1 and CDR2 from the germline V gene are ENHRY and SYGVKD. The V segment lost 5 bases and the J segment 3 bases; nucleotides outside the gene matches: 6. The CDR3 spans 14 residues. CDR3 coding DNA: TGTGCCATCAGTTACGGGACAGCCGACACTGAAGCTTTCTTT. This codes for CAISYGTADTEAFF.

The rearrangement uses TRBV7-9 and TRBJ2-3; 16 nucleotides agree with TRBD2. This CDR3 is built from 16 residues. Germline CDR1 SEHNR, CDR2 FQNEAQ (reference sequence). With 5 bases clipped from V and 4 bases from J, the junction kept 3 bases outside the gene matches. The CDR3 protein is CASSPGTSGRADTQYF. As DNA, the CDR3 is TGTGCCAGCAGCCCGGGGACTAGCGGGAGGGCAGATACGCAGTATTTT.

The table lists this clone with a few counts. The CDR3 DNA reads as TGTGCCAGCCCGACCGGGGCGTCGAACACCGGGGAGCTGTTTTTT. This codes for CASPTGASNTGELFF. The chain employs TRBV18 and TRBJ2-2; D might be TRBD1 or TRBD2, each matching 5 bases. The CDR3 consists of 15 residues. V was cut by 8 bases and J by 0 bases, with 13 bases left in between. Germline V gives CDR1 KGHSH, CDR2 LQKENI.

The chain recombines TRBV5-1 with TRBJ2-7, with unresolved D. The ends were cut back, 2 bases at V and 4 bases at J, with 13 bases in the middle. The CDR3 consists of 14 residues. CDR1 is SGHRS and CDR2 is YFSETQ in the germline V gene. The CDR3, as DNA: TGCGCCAGCAGCTTTGGCTCAGTAGAGTACGAGCAGTACTTC. Translated, it gives CASSFGSVEYEQYF.

This chain connects TRBV7-9 to TRBJ1-2; 7 bases match TRBD1. The CDR3 has 12 residues. Losses at the gene ends were 3 bases for V and 8 bases for J; bases not matched to a gene: 3. Per the germline V gene, CDR1 is SEHNR and CDR2 is FQNEAQ (reference sequence). The CDR3 nucleotides are TGTGCCAGCAGCTTCCGACAGGGAGGCTACACCTTC. It codes for CASSFRQGGYTF. Full variable domain (remainder filled in from reference TRBV7-9 and TRBJ1-2): DTGVSQNPRHKITKRGQNVTFRCDPISEHNRLYWYRQTLGQGPEFLTYFQNEAQLEKSRLLSDRFSAERPKGSFSTLEIQRTEQGDSAMYLCASSFRQGGYTFGSGTRLTVV.

The chain employs TRBV30 and TRBJ2-7; no reliable D call. This CDR3 has 13 residues. Germline values: CDR1 GTSNPN, CDR2 SVGIG (reference sequence). Trimming pared 4 bases from V and 7 bases from J, leaving 17 bases between. CDR3 amino acids: CAWNRAHLTEQYF. The CDR3 DNA reads as TGTGCCTGGAACCGGGCCCATCTAACTGAGCAGTACTTC.

Note on this clone: Germline and junction disagree at one end, which may indicate a read error. This chain connects TRBV18 to TRBJ2-5, with unresolved D. The CDR3 consists of 11 residues. Germline loops: CDR1 KGHSH, CDR2 LQKENI. The CDR3 loop reads CASSAQGTQYF. The CDR3 coding sequence is TGTGCCAGCTCAGCTCAAGGGACCCAGTACTTC.

The chain links TRBV29-1 to TRBJ1-5; perhaps TRBD1 as D (6 bases). V dropped 1 base and J dropped 2 bases, with 12 bases sitting between them. Germline V gene sequence: CDR1 SQVTM, CDR2 ANQGSEA. The CDR3 has 15 amino acids. The CDR3 DNA reads as TGCAGCGTTGAAGTGGGAGGGGGAGGCAATCAGCCCCAGCATTTT. Its translation: CSVEVGGGGNQPQHF.

This chain joins TRBV9 and TRBJ2-5; 9 bases are a match to TRBD2. The CDR3 length is 15 residues. Unmatched junction bases numbered 8, after V lost 3 bases and J lost 5 bases. The germline gives CDR1 SGDLS, CDR2 YYNGEE. The CDR3 reads CASSATGLAVETQYF. CDR3 DNA sequence: TGTGCCAGCAGCGCGACGGGACTAGCTGTGGAGACCCAGTACTTC.

The rearrangement uses TRBV18 and TRBJ1-1; 7 bases line up with TRBD1. The CDR3 spans 14 residues. Losses at the gene ends were 2 bases for V and 5 bases for J; bases not matched to a gene: 5. Germline V gene lookup returns CDR1 KGHSH and CDR2 LQKENI. CDR3 protein: CASSPGAGGTEAFF. The CDR3 DNA sequence: TGTGCCAGCTCACCAGGTGCAGGGGGGACTGAAGCTTTCTTT.

J is TRBJ2-1 and V is TRBV15, with TRBD2 matching over 9 bases. The CDR3 has 15 residues. J lost 8 bases, V lost 6 bases, and 11 bases had no gene match. The germline gives CDR1 LNHNV, CDR2 YYDKDF (reference sequence). CDR3 in DNA: TGTGCCACCAGTCCTCTAGCGGGAAATGGGGATGAGCAGTTCTTC. This translates into CATSPLAGNGDEQFF.

The chain employs TRBV11-2 and TRBJ2-3; D not certain. In germline, CDR1 is SGHAT, CDR2 FQNNGV. The CDR3 is made up of 11 amino acids. V gave up 4 bases and J gave up 15 bases, with 14 bases separating them. The CDR3 sequence is CASSSPLGFYF. The CDR3 nucleotides are TGTGCCAGCAGCTCCCCGCTCGGTTTTTATTTT.

V and J are TRBV27 and TRBJ2-7, with no clear D. V lost 2 bases and J 0 bases, leaving 14 bases between the germline ends. The germline V gene encodes CDR1 MNHEY and CDR2 SMNVEV (reference sequence). This CDR3 is built from 16 residues. The CDR3 nucleotides read TGTGCCAGCAGTTTAGCCCTGAGTGGCAGCTCCTACGAGCAGTACTTC. This codes for CASSLALSGSSYEQYF.

V is TRBV30 and J is TRBJ2-7; 9 bases align to TRBD2. The junction had 5 bases not matched to a gene; V was cut back by 2 bases and J by 0 bases. CDR1 is GTSNPN, CDR2 SVGIG, per germline (reference sequence). The CDR3 sequence is 15 residues long. The CDR3 sequence is CAWSPLAGSSYEQYF. Here the CDR3 DNA reads TGTGCCTGGAGTCCCCTAGCGGGAAGCTCCTACGAGCAGTACTTC.

The chain combines TRBV13 with TRBJ2-7, with 9 bases identical to TRBD2. The germline gives CDR1 PRHDT, CDR2 FYEKMQ (reference sequence). V lost 0 bases to trimming and J lost 0 bases; unmatched junction nucleotides: 9. The CDR3 sequence is 18 residues long. CDR3 in amino acids: CASSLGWPSGGSSYEQYF. The CDR3 DNA reads as TGTGCCAGCAGCTTAGGCTGGCCCAGCGGGGGGAGCTCCTACGAGCAGTACTTC.

CDR3 sequence reads: CASSLRAGATHEQFF. CDR3 sequence (DNA): TGCGCCAGCAGCTTGAGGGCGGGAGCTACGCATGAGCAGTTCTTC. The chain couples TRBV5-1 to TRBJ2-1; TRBD2 matches at 7 bases. Germline values: CDR1 SGHRS, CDR2 YFSETQ. V dropped 1 base and J dropped 8; count of bases not matched to a gene: 9. This CDR3 is 15 amino acids long.

This rearrangement joins TRBV11-3 to TRBJ2-3; D remains unclear. This CDR3 region has 13 residues. With 0 bases removed from V and 8 bases from J, the gap between germline ends came to 9 bases. Germline V lookup: CDR1 SGHNT, CDR2 YENEEA. The CDR3 nucleotides are TGTGCCAGCAGCTTAGAAGTTTACGGTACGCAGTATTTT. Translation: CASSLEVYGTQYF.

V gene TRBV27 combines with J gene TRBJ2-2; possibly TRBD1 for D (6 bases). This CDR3 is 13 amino acids long. The V end was cut by 4 bases, the J end by 5 bases, with 8 bases between. CDR1 and CDR2 (germline): MNHEY, SMNVEV (reference sequence). The chain's CDR3 is CASSYTGTGELFF. The CDR3 region has the DNA TGTGCCAGCAGTTACACAGGGACCGGGGAGCTGTTTTTT.

This rearrangement joins TRBV28 to TRBJ1-2; 7 nucleotides line up with TRBD1. The CDR3 covers 14 residues. Trimming removed 6 bases from V and 0 bases from J; junction bases left unmatched: 4. Germline CDR1 and CDR2: MDHEN and SYDVKM. The chain's CDR3 is CASRPGQTNYGYTF. The CDR3 DNA reads TGTGCCAGCAGACCGGGACAGACTAACTATGGCTACACCTTC.

The V and J genes are TRBV28 and TRBJ1-1; 7 positions agree with TRBD1. V shed 2 bases and J 3 bases; nucleotides not matched to a gene: 6. CDR1 MDHEN and CDR2 SYDVKM come from the germline V gene. The CDR3 is made up of 15 amino acids. CDR3 nucleotides: TGTGCCAGCAGTTTACCGACAGGGAGGGACACTGAAGCTTTCTTT. Protein product: CASSLPTGRDTEAFF.

This chain links TRBV11-2 with TRBJ2-7; possibly TRBD1 for D (5 bases). CDR1 is SGHAT, CDR2 FQNNGV, per germline. The CDR3 length is 15 residues. V was clipped by 0 bases and J by 6 bases, with 15 bases between them. The CDR3, as DNA: TGTGCCAGCAGCTTAGAAGGGGCCACCTTCGGCGAGCAGTACTTC. It codes for CASSLEGATFGEQYF. Using reference TRBV11-2 and TRBJ2-7 for the parts outside the CDR3, the full variable domain is EAGVAQSPRYKIIEKRQSVAFWCNPISGHATLYWYQQILGQGPKLLIQFQNNGVVDDSQLPKDRFSAERLKGVDSTLKIQPAKLEDSAVYLCASSLEGATFGEQYFGPGTRLTVT.

The chain is built from TRBV6-5 and TRBJ2-7, with 7 bases fitting TRBD1. V gave up 11 bases and J gave up 0 bases; unmatched junction bases: 4. The CDR3 runs 12 residues. Germline V gene sequence: CDR1 MNHEY, CDR2 SVGAGI. CDR3 nucleotide sequence: TGTGCCGTACAGGGGAACTCCTACGAGCAGTACTTC. This gives the protein CAVQGNSYEQYF.

For this clone: An end of the junction differs from the germline gene, which may be a read error. The same CDR3 can be traced to other DNA sequences in this sample. The chain has TRBV5-4 and TRBJ1-1, with D possibly matching TRBD1 (5 bases). The CDR3 totals 13 residues. Germline CDR1 is SGHNT and CDR2 is YYREEE (reference sequence). CDR3 nucleotide sequence: TGTGCCAGCAGCTTATACACAGGAGCTGAGGCTTTCTTT. It translates to CASSLYTGAEAFF.